The 15 T cell receptor beta chains below were found in one sample sequenced in a study of shared clonotypes between healthy human individuals. Assay: immunoSEQ multiplex PCR; the TCRdb copy retains only in-frame clones and omits some. The table has nearly 1,000,000 clones, less than 85% seen once. Sequencing was performed on memory CD4+ T cells sorted from blood. The subset: CD45RA-negative fraction. Every receptor here comes from a man aged 18-30 years in good health.

The gene calls are TRBV7-9 and TRBJ2-7, with 13 bases aligning to TRBD2. The junction had 7 bases not matched to a gene; V was cut back by 0 bases and J by 5 bases. CDR1 is SEHNR and CDR2 is FQNEAQ in the germline V gene (reference sequence). The length of the CDR3 is 17 residues. This CDR3 reads CASSLARTSGSADEQYF. CDR3 sequence (DNA): TGTGCCAGCAGCTTAGCGCGGACTAGCGGGAGCGCGGACGAGCAGTACTTC.

This chain links TRBV6-6 with TRBJ1-1; D is undetermined. This CDR3 has 13 amino acids. Germline CDR1 and CDR2: MNHNY and SVGAGI (reference sequence). Between the trimmed V and J ends, which lost 2 bases and 0 bases, there was a span of 4 bases. The CDR3 bases are TGTGCCAGCAGTTACGCCTTGAACACTGAAGCTTTCTTT. Translation gives CASSYALNTEAFF.

In its sample, this clone was seen a few times. The chain uses TRBV19 and TRBJ2-7, with D possibly being TRBD2 (8 bases). V lost 5 bases and J 0 bases, leaving 14 bases between the germline ends. Germline V lookup: CDR1 LNHDA, CDR2 SQIVND (reference sequence). The CDR3 consists of 15 residues. This CDR3 reads CASSAGGQFSYEQYF. The CDR3 region has the DNA TGTGCCAGTAGTGCGGGGGGACAGTTCTCCTACGAGCAGTACTTC.

V and J are TRBV5-1 and TRBJ2-2; D not resolved. The CDR3 contains 15 residues. CDR1 and CDR2 from the germline V gene are SGHRS and YFSETQ. V was clipped by 4 bases and J by 0 bases, with 10 bases between them. CDR3 nucleotide sequence: TGCGCCAGCAGCCCTTCTGGGTCGAACACCGGGGAGCTGTTTTTT. Protein sequence: CASSPSGSNTGELFF. Supplemented by reference TRBV5-1 and TRBJ2-2, the full variable domain reads KAGVTQTPRYLIKTRGQQVTLSCSPISGHRSVSWYQQTPGQGLQFLFEYFSETQRNKGNFPGRFSGRQFSNSRSEMNVSTLELGDSALYLCASSPSGSNTGELFFGEGSRLTVL.

The chain has TRBV2 and TRBJ2-5, with TRBD2 matching 12 bases. Germline V gene data show CDR1 as SNHLY and CDR2 as FYNNEI. This CDR3 contains 17 residues. J gave up 4 bases and V 7 bases, and 13 bases lay outside the gene matches. The CDR3 region is CASNGLAGGLTSETQYF. The CDR3 coding sequence is TGTGCCAGCAATGGGCTAGCGGGGGGGCTAACGTCAGAGACCCAGTACTTC.

This chain uses TRBV6-1 with TRBJ2-1; D remains ambiguous. Trimming took 4 bases from V and 9 from J, leaving 10 bases between them. The CDR3 runs 12 residues. Germline V CDR1 and CDR2: MNHNS, SASEGT. The CDR3 DNA sequence: TGTGCCAGCAGTGTTTTGGGTGGTGAGCAGTTCTTC. Its protein product is CASSVLGGEQFF.

CDR3 loop: CASSLGGGGELFF. As DNA, the CDR3 is TGTGCCAGCAGCCTAGGCGGGGGCGGGGAGCTGTTTTTT. This chain connects TRBV5-4 to TRBJ2-2; 7 positions agree with TRBD2. Germline V lookup: CDR1 SGHNT, CDR2 YYREEE (reference sequence). The J segment lost 7 bases and the V segment lost 4 bases, leaving 4 bases of the junction unmatched. The CDR3 loop spans 13 amino acids.

This clone was seen only once. CDR3 DNA: TGTGCCAGCAGCGGTGGGGGGGGTTGCTCCTACGAGCAGTACTTC. As protein: CASSGGGGCSYEQYF. The V gene is TRBV6-4, the J gene TRBJ2-7, with TRBD2 matching over 7 bases. The CDR3 runs 15 residues. The germline V gene encodes CDR1 MRHNA and CDR2 SNTAGT. V lost 6 bases to trimming and J lost 0 bases; unmatched junction nucleotides: 8.

The V call is TRBV5-1, the J call TRBJ2-3; possibly TRBD1 for D (6 bases). V gave up 7 bases and J gave up 2 bases, with 14 bases separating them. This CDR3 region has 14 residues. Germline V CDR1 and CDR2: SGHRS, YFSETQ. The CDR3 bases are TGCGCCAGCTCGGGGCAGGGACACACAGATACGCAGTATTTT. Its protein product is CASSGQGHTDTQYF.

V usage is TRBV5-4 and J usage is TRBJ2-5; TRBD2 might be the D (6 bases). From germline, CDR1 is SGHNT and CDR2 YYREEE (reference sequence). The CDR3 contains 15 residues. Trimming took off 4 bases at V and 0 bases at J, with 13 bases between the two ends. CDR3 protein: CASSPSAGYQETQYF. Written as DNA, the CDR3 is TGTGCCAGCAGCCCATCGGCGGGATACCAAGAGACCCAGTACTTC.

The rearrangement joins TRBV7-2 to TRBJ2-1, with a possible D match to TRBD1 (5 bases). CDR1 and CDR2 (germline): SGHTA, FQGNSA. Trimming left V 5 bases short and J 15 bases short, with 17 bases between. CDR3 size: 12 residues. The CDR3 DNA is TGTGCCAGCAGCGTCCGACTGGGGCCCGGGTTCTTC. Protein: CASSVRLGPGFF.

This chain connects TRBV5-1 to TRBJ2-3; tentative D call: TRBD2 (5 bases). Germline loops: CDR1 SGHRS, CDR2 YFSETQ. The ends were cut back, 0 bases at V and 5 bases at J, with 16 bases in the middle. This CDR3 has 16 amino acids. The CDR3 spells CASSLVIGVEKDTQYF. In nucleotides, the CDR3 is TGCGCCAGCAGCTTGGTAATCGGGGTAGAAAAAGATACGCAGTATTTT. Variable domain in full (rest from reference TRBV5-1 and TRBJ2-3): KAGVTQTPRYLIKTRGQQVTLSCSPISGHRSVSWYQQTPGQGLQFLFEYFSETQRNKGNFPGRFSGRQFSNSRSEMNVSTLELGDSALYLCASSLVIGVEKDTQYFGPGTRLTVL.

The chain uses TRBV10-3 and TRBJ2-5; TRBD2 matches 8 bases. The V gene end was trimmed by 7 bases and the J gene end by 7 bases; junction bases not matched to a gene: 14. Germline CDR1 ENHRY, CDR2 SYGVKD. CDR3 size: 15 residues. CDR3 sequence: CAIKAGTSSDPTQYF. For the CDR3, the DNA is TGTGCCATCAAGGCCGGGACTAGTTCGGATCCGACCCAGTACTTC.

This clone was seen a few times. The rearrangement uses TRBV10-2 and TRBJ1-2; 8 bases are shared with TRBD1. Germline loops: CDR1 WSHSY, CDR2 SAAADI. The CDR3 has 14 amino acids. With V trimmed by 5 bases and J by 5 bases, 7 bases remained unmatched. The CDR3, as DNA: TGCGCCAGCAGTCTTGACAGGGGCAAGTATGGCTACACCTTC. Translating it yields CASSLDRGKYGYTF.

To note about this clone: The same CDR3 is also encoded by other DNA sequences in this sample. The CDR3 DNA reads TGTGCCAGCAGTGAAGGGGGGACTAGTTCCTACGAGCAGTACTTC. Protein product: CASSEGGTSSYEQYF. The chain has TRBV6-1 and TRBJ2-7, with 8 nucleotides matching TRBD2. The CDR3 loop spans 15 amino acids. Germline values: CDR1 MNHNS, CDR2 SASEGT. The junction had 3 bases not matched to a gene; V was cut back by 1 base and J by 1 base.